The clone carrying this T cell receptor beta chain came up once. What it recognizes is unknown. The data were taken from a study of T cell responses to AZD1222 COVID-19 vaccine. Overall study findings and caveats: White British donors predominated, females outnumbered males, and clonal diversity was possibly underestimated. The study found vaccine-associated CD4 TCRs spanning spike, dominant at 160-218 and 743-854. In all cases, repertoires were sampled only after the peak T cell response. At baseline, seropositivity was found in only 6 or 7 AZD1222 recipients.

The germline gives CDR1 SGHTA, CDR2 FQGTGA. The length of the CDR3 is 15 residues. V gave up 3 bases and J gave up 2 bases; unmatched junction bases: 4. Sequenced by immunoSEQ multiplex PCR; TCRdb stores in-frame clones only, minus some. The table includes 100,000 or so clones, approximately 90% detected once. This material consisted of peripheral blood, taken on day 0 of AZD1222 vaccination. The chain is built from TRBV7-3 and TRBJ2-1; 7 bases line up with TRBD1. The TCR comes from an adult in good health. CDR3 DNA: TGTGCCAGCAGCTTGACGGGACAGACCTACAATGAGCAGTTCTTC. Protein sequence: CASSLTGQTYNEQFF.